The T cell receptor beta chain under discussion was sequenced for a study of a mutant IDH1 vaccine in newly diagnosed glioma. Study in general: At week 47 came visit V13, while visit V12 had come at week 35. Study conclusions and caveats: Among patients, around 93% showed immune responses induced by the vaccine.

To note about this clone: The target antigen is unknown.

Produced via immunoSEQ multiplex PCR; TCRdb's table is partial and in-frame only. In the table there are tens of thousands of clones, roughly 79% of which are singletons. CDR3 length: 12 residues. Per the germline V gene, CDR1 is GTSNPN and CDR2 is SVGIG (reference sequence). Trimming pared 3 bases from V and 5 bases from J, leaving 10 bases between. Time point indicated: week 35, safety follow-up. Doses of 300 ug of mutant IDH1 20-mer peptide were given with topical imiquimod. Eight vaccine doses were administered to patients at weeks 1, 3, 5, 7, 11, 15, 19 and 23. This clonotype was obtained from a man between 35 and 55 years old with glioma. The chain uses TRBV30 and TRBJ1-2; no reliable D call. The material sequenced was PBMCs, taken from a glioma patient whose treatment included an IDH1 peptide vaccine. The CDR3 bases are TGTGCCTGGAGCGCAGGAGATTATGGCTACACCTTC. Its protein product is CAWSAGDYGYTF.